This TCR beta chain was identified during a study of shared clonotypes between healthy human individuals. Across the study: Aged 18 to 49, the donors were two women and a few men. Study results and caveats: Despite large depth, rarefaction showed incomplete sorted-subset sequencing. As a rule, naive subsets had a larger estimated richness than memory subsets.

Positively selected for CCR7, the CD45RO-negative cells used as naive CD8 cells excluded terminally differentiated effector memory CD45RA+ cells. As regards this clone: Its antigen remains unknown.

An even split of each subset's genomic DNA across several immunoSEQ plates was performed. Clones were read by immunoSEQ multiplex PCR, and TCRdb kept only the in-frame ones, dropping some. The table has some 800,000 clones, nearly 95% seen once. Sequenced input: naive CD8+ T cells sorted from blood. This TCR was sampled from a man between 25 and 39 years old in good health.

The CDR3 reads CASRSPYGGGPGDEQFF. CDR3 nucleotide sequence: TGTGCCAGCAGATCGCCGTACGGGGGAGGGCCGGGCGATGAGCAGTTCTTC. The chain combines TRBV7-9 with TRBJ2-1, with TRBD2 identical over 7 bases. This CDR3 comprises 17 residues. Germline V gene sequence: CDR1 SEHNR, CDR2 FQNEAQ (reference sequence). The ends lost 6 bases at V and 8 bases at J; junction bases unmatched: 19. The full variable domain, completed using reference TRBV7-9 and TRBJ2-1, is DTGVSQNPRHKITKRGQNVTFRCDPISEHNRLYWYRQTLGQGPEFLTYFQNEAQLEKSRLLSDRFSAERPKGSFSTLEIQRTEQGDSAMYLCASRSPYGGGPGDEQFFGPGTRLTVL.